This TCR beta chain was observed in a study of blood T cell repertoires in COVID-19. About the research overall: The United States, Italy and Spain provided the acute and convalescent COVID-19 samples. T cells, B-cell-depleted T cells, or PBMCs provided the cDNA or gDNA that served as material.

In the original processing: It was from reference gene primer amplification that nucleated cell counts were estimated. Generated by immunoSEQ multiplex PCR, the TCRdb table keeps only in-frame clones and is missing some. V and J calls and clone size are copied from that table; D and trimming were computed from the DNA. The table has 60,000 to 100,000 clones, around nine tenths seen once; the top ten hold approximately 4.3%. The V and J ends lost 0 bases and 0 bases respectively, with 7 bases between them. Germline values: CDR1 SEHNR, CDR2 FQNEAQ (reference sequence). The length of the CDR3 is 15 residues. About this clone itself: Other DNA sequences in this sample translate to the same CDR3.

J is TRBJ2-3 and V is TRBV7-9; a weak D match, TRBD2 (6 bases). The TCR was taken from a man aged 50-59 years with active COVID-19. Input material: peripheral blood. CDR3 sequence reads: CASSLAGGSTDTQYF. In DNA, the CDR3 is TGTGCCAGCAGCTTAGCGGGGGGAAGCACAGATACGCAGTATTTT.